This T cell receptor beta chain was identified in a study of T cell clonotyping in hematopoietic cell transplantation. On this clone: Its target is not known.

Findings and limits, study-wide: After transplant, recipient diversity fell while pathologically expanded clonotypes grew through day 180. Cells were unsorted, so CD4 and CD8 contributions were not separated. Few recipient clonotypes overlapped donors; over 95% were de novo at given depth.

The CDR3 is 16 amino acids. Deletions cut 7 bases from V and 0 bases from J, with 13 bases between. Germline-derived CDR1 and CDR2 are LNHDA and SQIVND (reference sequence). Sequencing used immunoSEQ multiplex PCR; TCRdb keeps in-frame clones, though not all of them. The data contain about 69,000 clones, 94% of them seen just once; the ten biggest clones take up around 1.6%. Sequencing used peripheral blood mononuclear cells. The sequence was collected from a man aged 50 to 59 in good health. Some clones in this sample may be carry-over from other donors' samples. The chain combines TRBV19 with TRBJ2-6, with D possibly matching TRBD1 (5 bases). The CDR3 nucleotides read TGTGCCAGTAATAACCCCACAGGCTCTGGGGCCAACGTCCTGACTTTC. Amino acid sequence: CASNNPTGSGANVLTF.